The clone carrying this T cell receptor (beta chain) was recorded a few times. Its antigen is undetermined. The germline V gene encodes CDR1 MNHEY and CDR2 SMNVEV (reference sequence). V dropped 6 bases and J dropped 2; count of bases not matched to a gene: 8. This CDR3 spans 16 amino acids. Treatment specified: roughly ten-day PBMC culture with coronavirus spike peptide pools or control peptides (ViraFEST assay). This sample is part of a study of vaccination and CD4 T cells after COVID-19. Cultured CD4+ T cells had their DNA profiled by the Oncomine TCR Beta short-read assay. TCRdb re-called the PCR reads through MiXCR, storing one row per CDR3 protein. Altogether about 20,000 distinct CDR3 sequences are present, around 50% being singletons, with the ten largest covering approximately 5%. Whole-study findings and limits: Vaccine-specific clones numbering 304 of 307 showed spike mono-reactivity in convalescent patients.

The receptor was derived from a human donor who had recovered from COVID-19. Sequenced material: CD4+ T cells from blood, cultured in vitro. This chain uses TRBV27 with TRBJ2-2, with TRBD1 identical over 8 bases. The CDR3 DNA reads TGTGCCAGCAGACGCCCAGGGGGCCAAAACACCGGGGAGCTGTTTTTT. Its protein is CASRRPGGQNTGELFF.